Listed here are 10 T cell receptor beta chains from one sample, sequenced in a study of T cell responses to AZD1222 COVID-19 vaccine. The data were produced by immunoSEQ multiplex PCR, yet TCRdb's version contains in-frame clones alone and is incomplete. The sample lists about 150,000 clones, 91% occurring once. The sequencing used peripheral blood, collected 28 days after the second dose of the MenACWY control vaccine. The receptors stem from an adult who received the MenACWY meningococcal vaccine as a control.

The gene calls are TRBV19 and TRBJ1-1, with TRBD1 as a possible D gene (5 bases). V was pared by 5 bases and J by 6 bases, with 13 bases between. Germline V lookup: CDR1 LNHDA, CDR2 SQIVND (reference sequence). This CDR3 spans 13 amino acids. CDR3 bases: TGTGCCAGTAGTCCGGACACGGCCGCTGAAGCTTTCTTT. Its translation: CASSPDTAAEAFF.

The CDR3 bases are TGTGCCAGCAGCCTGAAAGGTGGCGGGGAGCTGTTTTTT. It encodes CASSLKGGGELFF. The chain couples TRBV7-2 to TRBJ2-2; D unclear. This CDR3 is built from 13 residues. The germline V gene has CDR1 SGHTA and CDR2 FQGNSA. V gave up 5 bases and J gave up 7 bases, with 11 bases separating them.

The J gene is TRBJ1-5, the V gene TRBV5-1, with a weak D call TRBD1 (6 bases). V was pared by 1 base and J by 4 bases, with 12 bases between. The CDR3 consists of 15 residues. CDR1 and CDR2 from the germline V gene are SGHRS and YFSETQ. The CDR3 here is CASSLLDRINQPQHF. The CDR3, as DNA: TGCGCCAGCAGCTTGCTGGACAGAATTAATCAGCCCCAGCATTTT. Complete variable domain (other parts from reference TRBV5-1 and TRBJ1-5): KAGVTQTPRYLIKTRGQQVTLSCSPISGHRSVSWYQQTPGQGLQFLFEYFSETQRNKGNFPGRFSGRQFSNSRSEMNVSTLELGDSALYLCASSLLDRINQPQHFGDGTRLSIL.

The CDR3 here is CASSLVRQAKQETQYF. In nucleotides, the CDR3 is TGTGCCAGCAGCTTAGTCCGGCAAGCTAAACAAGAGACCCAGTACTTC. V usage is TRBV7-9 and J usage is TRBJ2-5; the D is unclear. V lost 1 base and J 2 bases, leaving 14 bases between the germline ends. The CDR3 contains 16 residues. Germline-derived CDR1 and CDR2 are SEHNR and FQNEAQ (reference sequence). Supplemented by reference TRBV7-9 and TRBJ2-5, the full variable domain reads DTGVSQNPRHKITKRGQNVTFRCDPISEHNRLYWYRQTLGQGPEFLTYFQNEAQLEKSRLLSDRFSAERPKGSFSTLEIQRTEQGDSAMYLCASSLVRQAKQETQYFGPGTRLLVL.

V and J are TRBV15 and TRBJ1-4, with D unclear. This CDR3 comprises 14 residues. CDR1 and CDR2 from the germline V gene are LNHNV and YYDKDF (reference sequence). V dropped 0 bases and J dropped 3 bases, with 5 bases sitting between them. In DNA form, the CDR3 reads TGTGCCACCAGCAGAGAACAGTCTAATGAAAAACTGTTTTTT. Translating gives CATSREQSNEKLFF.

The chain couples TRBV12-3 or TRBV12-4 to TRBJ1-2; TRBD1 matches 7 bases. The V segment lost 1 base and the J segment 8 bases; nucleotides outside the gene matches: 4. The CDR3 has 13 amino acids. CDR3 bases: TGTGCCAGCAGTTTAGTCCAGGGGGACGGCTACACCTTC. As protein: CASSLVQGDGYTF.

The chain joins TRBV6-5 to TRBJ1-3; no definite D call. Germline V gives CDR1 MNHEY, CDR2 SVGAGI. The CDR3 is 15 amino acids. With 2 bases removed from V and 0 bases from J, the gap between germline ends came to 8 bases. CDR3 amino acids: CASSYEGLSGNTIYF. The CDR3 region has the DNA TGTGCCAGCAGTTACGAGGGCCTCTCTGGAAACACCATATATTTT.

The chain couples TRBV24-1 to TRBJ2-3; 10 bases match TRBD2. V shed 5 bases and J 0 bases; nucleotides not matched to a gene: 4. This CDR3 contains 16 residues. Germline CDR1 KGHDR, CDR2 SFDVKD. CDR3: CATSVPTSGSTDTQYF. CDR3 sequence (DNA): TGTGCCACCAGTGTCCCGACTAGCGGGAGCACAGATACGCAGTATTTT.

Notes on this clone: A read error may account for a junction end that differs from germline. The rearrangement uses TRBV23-1 and TRBJ2-2; D is possibly TRBD1 (5 bases). TRBV23-1 is placed among ORFs of uncertain function. The CDR3 consists of 15 residues. CDR3 sequence: CASRQGHGPAGELFF. Written as DNA, the CDR3 is TGTGCCAGCAGACAAGGACATGGTCCCGCCGGGGAGCTGTTTTTT.

The V call is TRBV5-5, the J call TRBJ2-1; D ambiguous. V was cut by 2 bases and J by 5 bases, with 8 bases left in between. CDR1 and CDR2 from the germline V gene are SGHKS and YYEKEE (reference sequence). CDR3 size: 13 residues. CDR3 in DNA: TGTGCCAGCAGCTTTTCTGGGAACAATGAGCAGTTCTTC. Its protein is CASSFSGNNEQFF.